This T cell receptor (beta chain) was found in a study of T cells in Graves' hyperthyroidism and ophthalmopathy. Ten or more counts support this clonotype. Amplification of TCR beta CDR3 regions used RNA as the template. TCR CDR3 underwent first-round RT-PCR with the HTBI primer set. MiXCR was run by TCRdb on the multiplex PCR reads, yielding one entry per CDR3 protein. The table has roughly 300,000 distinct CDR3 sequences, about 14% seen once. The CDR3 is made up of 12 amino acids. V lost 3 bases, J lost 4 bases, and 9 bases lay in between. Germline CDR1 SQVTM, CDR2 ANQGSEA. The PBMCs were taken from about 9.7 ml of fresh peripheral blood.

The sample taken for sequencing was blood. The clonotype was recovered from a woman between 25 and 40 years old with Graves' hyperthyroidism. V gene TRBV29-1 combines with J gene TRBJ1-2; the D is unclear. In nucleotides, the CDR3 is TGCAGCGTTGATGAGGGAGGCTATGGCTACACCTTC. Translated: CSVDEGGYGYTF.